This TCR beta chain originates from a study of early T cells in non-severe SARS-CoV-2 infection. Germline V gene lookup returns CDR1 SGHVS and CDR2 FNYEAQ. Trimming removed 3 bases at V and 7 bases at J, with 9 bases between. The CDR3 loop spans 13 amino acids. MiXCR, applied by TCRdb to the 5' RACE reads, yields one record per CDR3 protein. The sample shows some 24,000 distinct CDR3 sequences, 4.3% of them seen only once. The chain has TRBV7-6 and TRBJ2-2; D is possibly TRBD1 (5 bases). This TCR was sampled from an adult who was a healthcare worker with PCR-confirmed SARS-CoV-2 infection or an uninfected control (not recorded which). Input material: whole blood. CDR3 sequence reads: CASSLGQHGELFF. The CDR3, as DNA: TGTGCCAGCAGCTTGGGGCAGCACGGGGAGCTGTTTTTT. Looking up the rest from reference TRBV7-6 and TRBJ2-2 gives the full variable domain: GAGVSQSPRYKVTKRGQDVALRCDPISGHVSLYWYRQALGQGPEFLTYFNYEAQQDKSGLPNDRFSAERPEGSISTLTIQRTEQRDSAMYRCASSLGQHGELFFGEGSRLTVL.